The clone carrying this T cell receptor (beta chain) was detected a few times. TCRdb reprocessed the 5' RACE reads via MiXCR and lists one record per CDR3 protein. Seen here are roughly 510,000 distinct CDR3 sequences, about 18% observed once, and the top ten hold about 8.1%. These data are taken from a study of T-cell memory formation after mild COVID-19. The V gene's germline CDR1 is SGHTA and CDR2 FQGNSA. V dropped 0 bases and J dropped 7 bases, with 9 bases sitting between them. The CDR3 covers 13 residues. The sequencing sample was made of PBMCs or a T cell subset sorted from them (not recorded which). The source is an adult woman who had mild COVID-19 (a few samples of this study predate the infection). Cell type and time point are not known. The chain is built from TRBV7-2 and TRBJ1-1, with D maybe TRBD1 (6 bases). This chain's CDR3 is CASSLAQGYEAFF. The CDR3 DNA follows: TGTGCCAGCAGCTTAGCGCAGGGGTATGAAGCTTTCTTT.